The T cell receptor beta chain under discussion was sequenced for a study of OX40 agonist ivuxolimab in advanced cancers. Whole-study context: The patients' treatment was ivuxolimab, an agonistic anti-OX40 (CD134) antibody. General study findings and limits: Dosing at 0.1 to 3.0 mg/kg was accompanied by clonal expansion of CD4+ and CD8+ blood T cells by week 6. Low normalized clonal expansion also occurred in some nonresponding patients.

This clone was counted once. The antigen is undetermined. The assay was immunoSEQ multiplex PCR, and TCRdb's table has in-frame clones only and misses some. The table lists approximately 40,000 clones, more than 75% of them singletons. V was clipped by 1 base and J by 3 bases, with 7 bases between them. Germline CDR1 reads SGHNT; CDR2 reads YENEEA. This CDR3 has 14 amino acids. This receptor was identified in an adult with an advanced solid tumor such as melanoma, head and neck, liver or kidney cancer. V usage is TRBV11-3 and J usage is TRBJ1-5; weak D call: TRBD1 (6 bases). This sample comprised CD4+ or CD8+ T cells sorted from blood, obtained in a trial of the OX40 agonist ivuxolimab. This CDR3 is CASSLGGANQPQHF. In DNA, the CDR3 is TGTGCCAGCAGCTTAGGGGGGGCCAATCAGCCCCAGCATTTT.